These 24 T cell receptor beta chains share one sample of origin, sequenced in a study of blood T cell repertoires in COVID-19. The repertoire was sequenced with immunoSEQ multiplex PCR; TCRdb's copy has only in-frame clones and lacks some. The sample has about 13,000 clones; approximately 91% are singletons. The source material was peripheral blood. Receptor source: a human donor in a cohort sampled during active COVID-19.

The chain links TRBV6-5 to TRBJ1-5; the match to TRBD1 covers 7 bases. With 11 bases clipped from V and 0 bases from J, the junction kept 7 bases outside the gene matches. The germline V gene has CDR1 MNHEY and CDR2 SVGAGI. This CDR3 region has 14 residues. In nucleotides, the CDR3 is TGTGCCGCTCGGACAGGAGGTAGCAATCAGCCCCAGCATTTT. Translated: CAARTGGSNQPQHF.

The V call is TRBV11-2, the J call TRBJ2-3; TRBD2 matches at 13 bases. The CDR3 consists of 16 residues. Trimming took 1 base from V and 9 from J; bases not matched to a gene: 7. CDR1 and CDR2 from the germline V gene are SGHAT and FQNNGV. The CDR3 region has the DNA TGTGCCAGCAGCTTAGCCGGGACTAGCGGGGAGGAAACGCAGTATTTT. Encoded protein: CASSLAGTSGEETQYF.

CDR3 region: CASSLPGTGGYNEQFF. DNA of the CDR3: TGTGCCAGTAGTCTTCCCGGGACAGGGGGCTACAATGAGCAGTTCTTC. The chain links TRBV19 to TRBJ2-1; 11 bases map to TRBD1. The CDR3 totals 16 residues. Trimming took 5 bases from V and 3 from J; bases not matched to a gene: 6. The germline V gene has CDR1 LNHDA and CDR2 SQIVND (reference sequence).

The chain recombines TRBV4-1 with TRBJ2-5, with a weak D call TRBD2 (5 bases). Per the germline V gene, CDR1 is MGHRA and CDR2 is YSYEKL. Trimming stripped 0 bases from V and 5 bases from J, with 10 bases between. The CDR3 runs 14 residues. Here the CDR3 reads CASSQEGRRETQYF. The CDR3 nucleotides are TGCGCCAGCAGCCAAGAAGGGCGGAGGGAGACCCAGTACTTC.

The rearrangement joins TRBV2 to TRBJ1-4; D not resolved. The CDR3 length is 15 residues. Looked up from germline, CDR1 is SNHLY and CDR2 is FYNNEI. The V end was cut by 6 bases, the J end by 7 bases, with 18 bases between. This CDR3 reads CASSERTGFGEKLFF. The CDR3 DNA follows: TGTGCCAGCAGCGAAAGGACGGGATTTGGTGAAAAACTGTTTTTT.

The chain is built from TRBV19 and TRBJ2-7; D may be TRBD2 (6 bases). CDR1 is LNHDA and CDR2 is SQIVND in the germline V gene (reference sequence). Trimming cost V 9 bases and J 4 bases, with 10 bases left between them. The CDR3 totals 11 residues. The CDR3 DNA follows: TGTGCCAGCGGGAGTAGGTACGAGCAGTACTTC. As protein: CASGSRYEQYF.

This clone was seen a handful of times. The genes are TRBV3-1 (or the pseudogene TRBV3-2) and TRBJ1-2; 10 positions agree with TRBD1. CDR1 and CDR2 from the germline V gene are LGHDT and YNNKEL (reference sequence). This CDR3 is 14 amino acids long. V trimming: 4 bases; J trimming: 7 bases; junction bases outside the gene matches: 6. CDR3 nucleotide sequence: TGTGCCAGCAGCCCGTCGGGGGACAGGGGTGGCTACACCTTC. It is translated as CASSPSGDRGGYTF.

The rearrangement uses TRBV6-4 and TRBJ2-3; 7 bases fit TRBD2. CDR1 and CDR2 (germline): MRHNA, SNTAGT. CDR3 length: 15 amino acids. Trimming removed 2 bases from V and 0 bases from J; junction bases left unmatched: 2. The CDR3 region has the DNA TGTGCCAGCAGTGACGGAGCGGGGAGCACAGATACGCAGTATTTT. Translation gives CASSDGAGSTDTQYF.

J is TRBJ2-6 and V is TRBV29-1, with 9 bases identical to TRBD1. The CDR3 length is 19 residues. V was pared by 2 bases and J by 4 bases, with 15 bases of the junction left unmatched. In germline, CDR1 is SQVTM, CDR2 ANQGSEA. CDR3 region: CSVETSPRDREPGANVLTF. The CDR3, as DNA: TGCAGCGTTGAAACTTCTCCCAGGGACAGGGAGCCCGGGGCCAACGTCCTGACTTTC.

This clone was counted a single time. The V call is TRBV18, the J call TRBJ2-7, with 7 bases lining up with TRBD2. Trimming took 3 bases from V and 1 from J; bases not matched to a gene: 9. Germline CDR1 is KGHSH and CDR2 is LQKENI. The CDR3 covers 16 residues. CDR3 protein: CASSPPGLLNSYEQYF. The CDR3 nucleotides are TGTGCCAGCTCACCCCCGGGACTACTTAATTCCTACGAGCAGTACTTC.

This chain connects TRBV5-1 to TRBJ2-2; 8 bases are a match to TRBD1. The CDR3 consists of 14 residues. The trim removed 2 bases at V and 6 bases at J, leaving 3 bases unmatched. CDR1 and CDR2 from the germline V gene are SGHRS and YFSETQ. The CDR3 protein is CASSFGQGSGELFF. In DNA form, the CDR3 reads TGCGCCAGCAGCTTCGGACAGGGTTCCGGGGAGCTGTTTTTT.

J is TRBJ2-7 and V is TRBV5-1; tentatively, D is TRBD1 (6 bases). Looked up from germline, CDR1 is SGHRS and CDR2 is YFSETQ. The CDR3 covers 12 residues. Trimming took 4 bases from V and 9 from J, leaving 14 bases between them. The CDR3 protein is CASSDTGSGQYF. The CDR3 DNA follows: TGCGCCAGCAGCGATACAGGGTCGGGGCAGTACTTC.

This chain uses TRBV10-3 with TRBJ2-3; 7 bases are a match to TRBD2. The CDR3 spans 14 residues. J was trimmed by 4 bases and V by 6 bases; bases with no gene match: 7. CDR1 is ENHRY, CDR2 SYGVKD, per germline. DNA for the CDR3: TGTGCCATCAGGGGGGGGTATAGCGCAGATACGCAGTATTTT. Translating it yields CAIRGGYSADTQYF.

The V and J genes are TRBV19 and TRBJ1-1; 10 bases align to TRBD1. Germline lookup yields CDR1 LNHDA and CDR2 SQIVND (reference sequence). V was pared by 10 bases and J by 0 bases, with 2 bases of the junction left unmatched. This CDR3 has 13 residues. CDR3 bases: TGTGCCACGGACAGGGGGATGAACACTGAAGCTTTCTTT. As protein: CATDRGMNTEAFF.

This clone has just one count. The V and J genes are TRBV7-2 and TRBJ1-3; 7 bases are shared with TRBD1. The ends lost 5 bases at V and 0 bases at J; junction bases unmatched: 7. Germline CDR1 and CDR2: SGHTA and FQGNSA. The CDR3 runs to 16 residues. The CDR3, as DNA: TGTGCCAGCAGCGTATACAGGGGAAGCTCTGGAAACACCATATATTTT. Translated: CASSVYRGSSGNTIYF.

This clone showed up just once. The chain carries TRBV2 and TRBJ2-7; perhaps TRBD1 as D (6 bases). Trimming took off 7 bases at V and 3 bases at J, with 16 bases between the two ends. The germline CDR1 and CDR2 sequences are SNHLY and FYNNEI. The CDR3 covers 14 residues. This CDR3 is CASKDRPFSYEQYF. CDR3 sequence (DNA): TGTGCCAGCAAGGACAGACCATTTAGCTACGAGCAGTACTTC. Variable domain in full (rest from reference TRBV2 and TRBJ2-7): EPEVTQTPSHQVTQMGQEVILRCVPISNHLYFYWYRQILGQKVEFLVSFYNNEISEKSEIFDDQFSVERPDGSNFTLKIRSTKLEDSAMYFCASKDRPFSYEQYFGPGTRLTVT.

The chain couples TRBV4-1 to TRBJ2-1; possibly TRBD1 for D (6 bases). This CDR3 is 15 amino acids long. In germline, CDR1 is MGHRA, CDR2 YSYEKL. The germline V and J ends were trimmed by 0 bases and 7 bases, with 13 bases remaining between them. DNA for the CDR3: TGCGCCAGCAGCCAAGATACTACAGGGTTGAATGAGCAGTTCTTC. It is translated as CASSQDTTGLNEQFF.

V and J are TRBV18 and TRBJ1-1, with a possible D match to TRBD1 (6 bases). Germline assignment: CDR1 KGHSH and CDR2 LQKENI. The CDR3 runs 16 residues. V lost 3 bases to trimming and J lost 1 base, with 15 bases between them. The CDR3 is CASSPTGKVGNTEAFF. CDR3 DNA sequence: TGTGCCAGCTCACCCACAGGGAAGGTAGGGAACACTGAAGCTTTCTTT.

The V gene is TRBV5-6, the J gene TRBJ2-5; tentatively, D is TRBD1 (6 bases). Trimming removed 3 bases from V and 4 bases from J, with 10 bases in between. This CDR3 contains 13 residues. Germline V gene sequence: CDR1 SGHDT, CDR2 YYEEEE. CDR3 protein: CASSWGQGETQYF. The DNA for the CDR3 is TGTGCCAGCAGCTGGGGGCAGGGAGAGACCCAGTACTTC.

CDR3 amino acids: CASSQDWSDQPQHF. In DNA, the CDR3 is TGCGCCAGCAGCCAAGATTGGAGTGATCAGCCCCAGCATTTT. V is TRBV4-3 and J is TRBJ1-5; D unclear. The V and J ends lost 0 bases and 5 bases respectively, with 8 bases between them. The CDR3 length is 14 residues. Germline CDR1 reads LGHNA; CDR2 reads YSLEER.

The chain couples TRBV5-1 to TRBJ2-7, with D possibly being TRBD1 (5 bases). The CDR3 loop spans 13 amino acids. Germline CDR1 reads SGHRS; CDR2 reads YFSETQ. Between the trimmed V and J ends, which lost 5 bases and 0 bases, there was a span of 9 bases. The CDR3 region is CASSDSSSYEQYF. The CDR3 DNA reads as TGCGCCAGCAGTGACAGTAGCTCCTACGAGCAGTACTTC. The whole variable domain, remainder taken from reference TRBV5-1 and TRBJ2-7, is KAGVTQTPRYLIKTRGQQVTLSCSPISGHRSVSWYQQTPGQGLQFLFEYFSETQRNKGNFPGRFSGRQFSNSRSEMNVSTLELGDSALYLCASSDSSSYEQYFGPGTRLTVT.

The chain links TRBV29-1 to TRBJ2-1, with 7 positions matching TRBD1. This CDR3 has 12 residues. The V gene's germline CDR1 is SQVTM and CDR2 ANQGSEA. Trimming removed 7 bases from V and 5 bases from J; junction bases left unmatched: 5. The CDR3 is CSASTGNNEQFF. The CDR3 DNA reads as TGCAGCGCCTCGACAGGGAACAATGAGCAGTTCTTC.

This sequence joins TRBV12-5 and TRBJ2-3; 14 bases agree with TRBD2. The CDR3 extends over 19 amino acids. Germline values: CDR1 LGHNT, CDR2 FRNRAP. After removal of 7 bases from V and 4 bases from J, the junction contained 16 bases not matched to a gene. DNA of the CDR3: TGTGCTAGTGTCGTCCCTTGGGCAGGGGGACTAGCGGGAGCAGATACGCAGTATTTT. Its translation is CASVVPWAGGLAGADTQYF.

The chain links TRBV27 to TRBJ2-2; TRBD2 aligns across 7 bases. With 6 bases clipped from V and 5 bases from J, the junction kept 12 bases outside the gene matches. Germline CDR1 and CDR2: MNHEY and SMNVEV (reference sequence). The CDR3 length is 16 residues. CDR3 protein: CASSLVGGSRTGELFF. The CDR3 region has the DNA TGTGCCAGCAGCTTGGTGGGGGGGAGCCGGACCGGGGAGCTGTTTTTT.